This TCR beta chain appears in the sequencing data of a study of blood T cells in healthy people across ages. General study results and limits: Diversity was estimated from one million T cells, and these estimates were considered underestimates.

V lost 1 base, J lost 0 bases, and 10 bases lay in between. The CDR3 sequence is 17 residues long. Per germline, CDR1 SGHTA and CDR2 FQGNSA. Using a J-beta primer mix together with a sample-barcoded 5' primer, a second PCR was run for about 7 to 12 cycles. In TCRdb, the 5' RACE reads were re-called with MiXCR into one record per CDR3 protein. The table has about 780,000 distinct CDR3 sequences, around a quarter seen once. In this sample, this clonotype turned up a few times. Its antigen is not known. The sample was also linked to a second study, of T cells of mothers and their children. That paper adds: Thymic selection, a shaping force on TCR recombination output, acts similarly in related and unrelated pairs.

The source material was blood. The V and J genes are TRBV7-2 and TRBJ2-6, with D uncertain. This clonotype originated in a boy aged 5-17 years in good health. The CDR3 loop is CASSLGATASGANVLTF. The CDR3 coding sequence is TGTGCCAGCAGCTTAGGTGCAACAGCCTCTGGGGCCAACGTCCTGACTTTC.